The 32 T cell receptor beta chains below come from one sample, sequenced in a study of shared clonotypes between healthy human individuals. TCRdb's copy holds only in-frame clones and misses some; the assay was immunoSEQ multiplex PCR. The sample comprises around 2.3 million clones, around 95% of which are singletons, and around 0.13% rests with the top ten. The specimen was naive CD4+ T cells sorted from blood. As for subset: CD45RA+ positively selected. Receptors were obtained from a man aged 18 to 30 in good health.

The genes are TRBV11-3 and TRBJ1-1; TRBD1 matches at 7 bases. The germline CDR1 and CDR2 sequences are SGHNT and YENEEA. V shed 3 bases and J 1 base; nucleotides not matched to a gene: 5. This CDR3 is 15 amino acids long. The CDR3 protein is CASSLDGQANTEAFF. The CDR3 DNA reads as TGTGCCAGCAGCTTGGATGGACAGGCGAACACTGAAGCTTTCTTT.

This clone has just a few counts. The sample contains more than one DNA sequence encoding this CDR3. V and J are TRBV20-1 and TRBJ2-5; D uncertain. The CDR3 spans 10 residues. Trimming removed 5 bases from V and 0 bases from J, with 1 base in between. Germline V gene data show CDR1 as DFQATT and CDR2 as SNEGSKA (reference sequence). The CDR3 DNA reads as TGCAGTGCTCACCAAGAGACCCAGTACTTC. This translates into CSAHQETQYF.

The V call is TRBV2, the J call TRBJ2-3; D is perhaps TRBD1 (6 bases). CDR1 and CDR2 (germline): SNHLY, FYNNEI. This CDR3 contains 11 residues. With 8 bases removed from V and 8 bases from J, the gap between germline ends came to 11 bases. The CDR3 nucleotides are TGTGCCAGCTTACTAGGGGGTACGCAGTATTTT. The encoded protein is CASLLGGTQYF.

The chain carries TRBV7-6 and TRBJ1-1; D is perhaps TRBD1 (5 bases). The CDR3 covers 16 residues. V was pared by 5 bases and J by 1 base, with 17 bases between. Germline-derived CDR1 and CDR2 are SGHVS and FNYEAQ. The CDR3 DNA follows: TGTGCCAGCAGCCATTTGCAAGGGGATAAGAACACTGAAGCTTTCTTT. As protein: CASSHLQGDKNTEAFF.

The sample holds one count of this clone. This chain uses TRBV6-5 with TRBJ2-2, with TRBD1 matching over 8 bases. Per the germline V gene, CDR1 is MNHEY and CDR2 is SVGAGI. There are 15 residues in the CDR3. Germline trimming cut 7 bases from V and 4 bases from J; bases unmatched to any gene: 8. For the CDR3, the DNA is TGTGCCAGCAACACCGGTGGGACAGGCACCGGGGAGCTGTTTTTT. Translated, it gives CASNTGGTGTGELFF.

CDR3 in DNA: TGTGCCAGCAGCAAAGGTAGCGGGATAGCCAACAATGAGCAGTTCTTC. Translation: CASSKGSGIANNEQFF. The rearrangement links TRBV21-1 to TRBJ2-1; TRBD2, the table's D call, lacks a check against the DNA. TRBV21-1 is a pseudogene locus. This CDR3 is built from 16 residues.

The V and J genes are TRBV5-1 and TRBJ2-3; D perhaps matches TRBD2 (5 bases). The CDR3 extends over 15 amino acids. Germline CDR1 and CDR2: SGHRS and YFSETQ. Trimming shortened V by 2 bases and J by 1 base, and 11 bases separated the two germline ends. CDR3 sequence (DNA): TGCGCCAGCAGCTTTCGGGGTTCAGGCACAGATACGCAGTATTTT. Its translation: CASSFRGSGTDTQYF.

J is TRBJ1-1 and V is TRBV7-9; weak D call: TRBD1 (5 bases). V was trimmed by 5 bases and J by 10 bases, leaving 20 bases between them. Germline V lookup: CDR1 SEHNR, CDR2 FQNEAQ (reference sequence). The length of the CDR3 is 14 residues. Here the CDR3 DNA reads TGTGCCAGCAGCCTTACCTCGGAAGGGGTAAGAGCTTTCTTT. Translation gives CASSLTSEGVRAFF.

In regard to this clone: Other DNA sequences in this specimen translate into the identical CDR3. CDR3 region: CSASQRLNTEAFF. For the CDR3, the DNA is TGCAGCGCGTCACAGAGGCTGAACACTGAAGCTTTCTTT. The chain couples TRBV29-1 to TRBJ1-1, with no clear D. Between the trimmed V and J ends, which lost 7 bases and 0 bases, there was a span of 12 bases. The CDR3 is 13 residues long. CDR1 is SQVTM and CDR2 is ANQGSEA in the germline V gene.

This clone has a single count. J is TRBJ1-6 and V is TRBV10-3; the D gene is possibly TRBD1 (5 bases). The CDR3 is 15 residues long. The germline V and J ends were trimmed by 3 bases and 7 bases, with 13 bases remaining between them. Germline V gene sequence: CDR1 ENHRY, CDR2 SYGVKD. The CDR3 sequence is CAISEVGRENSPLHF. CDR3 bases: TGTGCCATCAGTGAAGTAGGCAGGGAGAATTCACCCCTCCACTTT.

The chain couples TRBV5-1 to TRBJ1-1; D ambiguous. Trimming took 5 bases from V and 1 from J, leaving 12 bases between them. The CDR3 spans 14 residues. The V gene's germline CDR1 is SGHRS and CDR2 YFSETQ. The CDR3 sequence: CASSPRPENTEAFF. In DNA form, the CDR3 reads TGCGCCAGCAGTCCTCGACCGGAGAACACTGAAGCTTTCTTT.

The chain couples TRBV6-5 to TRBJ1-1; 7 nucleotides agree with TRBD1. Germline V lookup: CDR1 MNHEY, CDR2 SVGAGI. The CDR3 covers 15 residues. With V trimmed by 5 bases and J by 0 bases, 6 bases remained unmatched. The CDR3 nucleotides read TGTGCCAGCAGTCACGGAGACAGGGTGAACACTGAAGCTTTCTTT. This sequence encodes CASSHGDRVNTEAFF.

As regards this clone: Other DNA sequences in this specimen translate into the identical CDR3. The chain has TRBV6-1 and TRBJ2-1; no clear D gene. Germline V gene sequence: CDR1 MNHNS, CDR2 SASEGT. Trimming pared 2 bases from V and 10 bases from J, leaving 9 bases between. This CDR3 region has 12 residues. The CDR3 sequence: CASSEMGGEQFF. CDR3 bases: TGTGCCAGCAGTGAAATGGGTGGAGAGCAGTTCTTC.

Remarks on this clone: The sample has other DNA sequences that encode this CDR3 too. The chain combines TRBV5-1 with TRBJ2-7, with a possible D match to TRBD1 (5 bases). Germline-derived CDR1 and CDR2 are SGHRS and YFSETQ. CDR3 length: 13 amino acids. V was trimmed by 0 bases and J by 7 bases, leaving 11 bases between them. CDR3 nucleotide sequence: TGCGCCAGCAGCTTGGAAGGGGCAGGGGAGCAGTACTTC. This encodes CASSLEGAGEQYF.

The chain links TRBV2 to TRBJ2-5; 8 positions agree with TRBD1. J gave up 2 bases and V 4 bases, and 3 bases lay outside the gene matches. The CDR3 is made up of 14 amino acids. The germline CDR1 and CDR2 sequences are SNHLY and FYNNEI. CDR3 region: CASSGTGTQETQYF. CDR3 DNA sequence: TGTGCCAGCAGTGGGACAGGGACTCAAGAGACCCAGTACTTC.

V and J are TRBV5-1 and TRBJ1-4; 10 nucleotides align to TRBD1. Germline V gene lookup returns CDR1 SGHRS and CDR2 YFSETQ. V lost 2 bases and J lost 7; bases outside the gene matches: 2. CDR3 length: 14 amino acids. The CDR3 spells CASSFRTGGEKLFF. CDR3 DNA: TGCGCCAGCAGCTTCAGGACAGGGGGTGAAAAACTGTTTTTT.

The chain carries TRBV2 and TRBJ1-5; D might be TRBD1 (6 bases). V gave up 6 bases and J gave up 4 bases, with 10 bases separating them. The CDR3 has 13 residues. CDR1 and CDR2 from the germline V gene are SNHLY and FYNNEI. The CDR3 protein is CASRGGQNQPQHF. Written as DNA, the CDR3 is TGTGCCAGCAGGGGAGGACAGAATCAGCCCCAGCATTTT.

CDR3 DNA sequence: TGTGCCAGCTCACCGCTTCCGGACAGTACCTACGAGCAGTACTTC. Protein product: CASSPLPDSTYEQYF. The genes are TRBV18 and TRBJ2-7, with D possibly being TRBD1 (6 bases). Germline lookup yields CDR1 KGHSH and CDR2 LQKENI. V was cut by 3 bases and J by 2 bases, with 14 bases left in between. The CDR3 loop spans 15 amino acids.

The CDR3 here is CASRWQDVGTEAFF. For the CDR3, the DNA is TGCGCCAGCAGGTGGCAGGACGTGGGCACTGAAGCTTTCTTT. This chain links TRBV5-1 with TRBJ1-1; no definite D call. Germline CDR1 and CDR2: SGHRS and YFSETQ. This CDR3 is 14 amino acids long. Trimming stripped 5 bases from V and 4 bases from J, with 15 bases between.

This chain links TRBV30 with TRBJ1-2, with 7 bases fitting TRBD1. V dropped 5 bases and J dropped 8; count of bases not matched to a gene: 8. Germline V gene lookup returns CDR1 GTSNPN and CDR2 SVGIG (reference sequence). The CDR3 extends over 12 amino acids. The CDR3 coding sequence is TGTGCCTGGGACAGGGTTGCGGAAGGCTACACCTTC. Its protein product is CAWDRVAEGYTF. The full variable domain, its missing parts supplied by reference TRBV30 and TRBJ1-2, is SQTIHQWPATLVQPVGSPLSLECTVEGTSNPNLYWYRQAAGRGLQLLFYSVGIGQISSEVPQNLSASRPQDRQFILSSKKLLLSDSGFYLCAWDRVAEGYTFGSGTRLTVV.

This chain uses TRBV4-1 with TRBJ1-1; D may be TRBD1 (6 bases). This CDR3 is 15 amino acids long. Germline V gene sequence: CDR1 MGHRA, CDR2 YSYEKL. The germline V and J ends were trimmed by 4 bases and 1 base, with 13 bases remaining between them. The CDR3 region is CASSRGAGKNTEAFF. Here the CDR3 DNA reads TGCGCCAGCAGCCGGGGGGCAGGGAAGAACACTGAAGCTTTCTTT.

The CDR3, as DNA: TGCGCCAGCAGCCTACGGATAGCGGGGGGACGAGATACGCAGTATTTT. This sequence encodes CASSLRIAGGRDTQYF. The chain links TRBV4-1 to TRBJ2-3, with 10 bases fitting TRBD2. The CDR3 is made up of 16 amino acids. Unmatched junction bases numbered 9, after V lost 4 bases and J lost 5 bases. Germline V CDR1 and CDR2: MGHRA, YSYEKL.

The genes are TRBV2 and TRBJ1-4, with D hard to call. Germline-derived CDR1 and CDR2 are SNHLY and FYNNEI. V lost 4 bases and J 13 bases, leaving 10 bases between the germline ends. The CDR3 sequence is 11 residues long. The CDR3: CASSAKVTLFF. CDR3 DNA sequence: TGTGCCAGCAGTGCGAAGGTAACACTGTTTTTT.

This chain uses TRBV2 with TRBJ2-5; the D gene is possibly TRBD1 (6 bases). Trimming pared 3 bases from V and 1 base from J, leaving 9 bases between. CDR1 and CDR2 (germline): SNHLY, FYNNEI. There are 14 residues in the CDR3. CDR3 coding DNA: TGTGCCAGCAGTGAGGGGGCCTTCCAAGAGACCCAGTACTTC. Its protein product is CASSEGAFQETQYF.

This clone came up once. This sequence joins TRBV9 and TRBJ2-1; no firm D call. This CDR3 is built from 15 residues. Germline V lookup: CDR1 SGDLS, CDR2 YYNGEE. Deletions cut 4 bases from V and 0 bases from J, with 11 bases between. CDR3 sequence (DNA): TGTGCCAGCAGCTCCATGGGAAGCTCCTACAATGAGCAGTTCTTC. Its translation: CASSSMGSSYNEQFF. Full variable domain (outside the CDR3, taken from reference TRBV9 and TRBJ2-1): DSGVTQTPKHLITATGQRVTLRCSPRSGDLSVYWYQQSLDQGLQFLIQYYNGEERAKGNILERFSAQQFPDLHSELNLSSLELGDSALYFCASSSMGSSYNEQFFGPGTRLTVL.

J is TRBJ2-3 and V is TRBV25-1, with a tentative D call TRBD2 (6 bases). The CDR3 covers 12 residues. With 7 bases removed from V and 4 bases from J, the gap between germline ends came to 9 bases. The V gene's germline CDR1 is MGHDK and CDR2 SYGVNS. Written as DNA, the CDR3 is TGTGCCAGCACCGGAGGGGCAGATACGCAGTATTTT. Its protein product is CASTGGADTQYF. The complete variable domain, with remaining parts taken from reference TRBV25-1 and TRBJ2-3, reads EADIYQTPRYLVIGTGKKITLECSQTMGHDKMYWYQQDPGMELHLIHYSYGVNSTEKGDLSSESTVSRIRTEHFPLTLESARPSHTSQYLCASTGGADTQYFGPGTRLTVL.

The chain is built from TRBV2 and TRBJ1-2; no definite D call. CDR1 is SNHLY, CDR2 FYNNEI, per germline. The V gene lost 4 bases and the J gene lost 3 bases, with 9 bases spanning the gap. The CDR3 has 13 amino acids. CDR3 protein: CASSAEEDYGYTF. CDR3 nucleotides: TGTGCCAGCAGTGCGGAGGAGGACTATGGCTACACCTTC. Complete variable domain (other parts from reference TRBV2 and TRBJ1-2): EPEVTQTPSHQVTQMGQEVILRCVPISNHLYFYWYRQILGQKVEFLVSFYNNEISEKSEIFDDQFSVERPDGSNFTLKIRSTKLEDSAMYFCASSAEEDYGYTFGSGTRLTVV.

The rearrangement uses TRBV6-5 and TRBJ1-2; TRBD1 aligns across 12 bases. The junction had 9 bases not matched to a gene; V was cut back by 9 bases and J by 7 bases. CDR1 is MNHEY and CDR2 is SVGAGI in the germline V gene. The CDR3 is 14 residues long. CDR3 sequence: CASERGTGGVGYTF. In nucleotides, the CDR3 is TGTGCCAGTGAGCGAGGGACAGGGGGCGTTGGCTACACCTTC.

As to this clone: Other DNA sequences within the sample encode an identical CDR3. This chain connects TRBV30 to TRBJ1-5; D ambiguous. Per germline, CDR1 GTSNPN and CDR2 SVGIG (reference sequence). Trimming shortened V by 2 bases and J by 1 base, and 6 bases separated the two germline ends. CDR3 length: 13 amino acids. The CDR3 is CAWSPRSNQPQHF. The CDR3, as DNA: TGTGCCTGGAGTCCTCGGAGCAATCAGCCCCAGCATTTT.

The gene calls are TRBV6-1 and TRBJ1-5, with 7 bases fitting TRBD1. Germline trimming cut 5 bases from V and 5 bases from J; bases unmatched to any gene: 6. The CDR3 totals 14 residues. Germline CDR1 MNHNS, CDR2 SASEGT. The CDR3 is CASSINRGDQPQHF. In nucleotides, the CDR3 is TGTGCCAGCAGTATCAACAGGGGAGATCAGCCCCAGCATTTT.

CDR3: CASSLAGAQHPFF. The DNA of the CDR3 is TGTGCCAGCAGCTTAGCGGGAGCCCAACATCCATTCTTC. The chain couples TRBV7-9 to TRBJ2-1, with D possibly being TRBD2 (5 bases). With 0 bases removed from V and 16 bases from J, the gap between germline ends came to 16 bases. From germline, CDR1 is SEHNR and CDR2 FQNEAQ (reference sequence). The CDR3 covers 13 residues.

This clone is a singleton in its sample. The V and J genes are TRBV18 and TRBJ2-7, with 7 bases matching TRBD1. Germline lookup yields CDR1 KGHSH and CDR2 LQKENI. This CDR3 comprises 13 residues. Losses at the gene ends were 2 bases for V and 6 bases for J; bases not matched to a gene: 4. CDR3: CASSPDRVTEQYF. The DNA for the CDR3 is TGTGCCAGCTCACCAGACAGGGTAACCGAGCAGTACTTC. Variable domain in full (rest from reference TRBV18 and TRBJ2-7): NAGVMQNPRHLVRRRGQEARLRCSPMKGHSHVYWYRQLPEEGLKFMVYLQKENIIDESGMPKERFSAEFPKEGPSILRIQQVVRGDSAAYFCASSPDRVTEQYFGPGTRLTVT.